Listed below are T cell receptor beta chains from one sample, sequenced in a study of T cell repertoires in cytomegalovirus infection. Which antigens these TCRs recognize remains unknown. MiXCR was run by TCRdb on the reads, yielding one entry per CDR3 protein. This table holds about 470,000 distinct CDR3 sequences, about 44% found once. Sequencing was performed on cultured PBMCs, taken from culture after CMV antigen stimulation. The receptors stem from a human donor in good health (CMV status not recorded). Some clones in this sample may be carry-over from other donors' samples. The CDR3 runs from the conserved cysteine through the conserved F or W. A D gene is named only where the DNA matches it firmly. Clone sizes are given selectively: once, few, many, or a class where the clone is expanded.

clone size	V gene	J gene	D gene	CDR3 length	CDR3 DNA	CDR3 protein
many	TRBV6-2/TRBV6-3	TRBJ2-7	TRBD2	14	TGTGCCAGCAGTTATTTGCGGGAGTCCTACGAGCAGTACTTC	CASSYLRESYEQYF
-	TRBV24-1	TRBJ2-3	-	15	TGTGCCACCAGTGATTTCAGTACACGCACAGATACGCAGTATTTT	CATSDFSTRTDTQYF
-	TRBV2	TRBJ1-1	TRBD1	13	TGTGCCAGCATCCGGGACAGGGGCCCCGAAGCTTTCTTT	CASIRDRGPEAFF
-	TRBV7-2	TRBJ1-2	TRBD1	17	TGTGCCAGCAGCTTAGGTGGCCAGGGGGGCTTCGGCTATGGCTACACCTTC	CASSLGGQGGFGYGYTF
-	TRBV4-2	TRBJ2-5	TRBD1	16	TGTGCCAGCAGCCAAGGGGGACAGGGGAGACTCGAGACCCAGTACTTC	CASSQGGQGRLETQYF
few	TRBV7-8	TRBJ1-5	TRBD1	15	TGTGCCAGCAGCTCACAGGGGAATAGCAATCAGCCCCAGCATTTT	CASSSQGNSNQPQHF
few	TRBV4-3	TRBJ2-2	-	18	TGCGCCAGCAGCCAAGTCCCCCCTGGGGTAATGAACACCGGGGAGCTGTTTTTT	CASSQVPPGVMNTGELFF
-	TRBV5-1	TRBJ2-7	TRBD1	16	TGCGCCAGCAGCTCATTCCGGGACAGGGGGAGGTACGAGCAGTACTTC	CASSSFRDRGRYEQYF
many	TRBV12-3/TRBV12-4	TRBJ1-5	TRBD1	15	TGTGCCAGCACCGTACTAGAGGGGGCAGGGCAGCCCCAGCATTTT	CASTVLEGAGQPQHF
-	TRBV6-2/TRBV6-3	TRBJ1-1	-	13	TGTGCCAGCTCCGGGGATCTTTTCACTGAAGCTTTCTTT	CASSGDLFTEAFF
-	TRBV12-3/TRBV12-4	TRBJ1-1	-	12	TGTGCCAGCAGGTGGGTGGACACTGAAGCTTTCTTT	CASRWVDTEAFF
few	TRBV27	TRBJ2-7	TRBD2	15	TGTGCCAGCAGTCCAAGGACTAGCGGGATGGATGAGCAGTACTTC	CASSPRTSGMDEQYF
few	TRBV7-6	TRBJ2-1	TRBD2	16	TGTGCCAGCAGCTTTCGACTAGCGGGGTCCTACAATGAGCAGTTCTTC	CASSFRLAGSYNEQFF
-	TRBV6-5	TRBJ2-4	TRBD1	16	TGTGCCAGCAGTTACTTTCCAGACAGGGGGGAAAACATTCAGTACTTC	CASSYFPDRGENIQYF
many	TRBV7-2	TRBJ2-1	TRBD2	15	TGTGCCAGCAGCTTACAAGGACTAGCGGAGAATGAGCAGTTCTTC	CASSLQGLAENEQFF
-	TRBV7-9	TRBJ2-1	-	14	TGTGCCAGCAGCTTAAGTGGGACCCGGACAGAGCAGTTCTTC	CASSLSGTRTEQFF
few	TRBV7-6	TRBJ1-1	TRBD1	13	TGTGCCAGCAGCGGGGGACAGACGGAAGAAGCTTTCTTT	CASSGGQTEEAFF
few	TRBV19	TRBJ2-1	-	16	TGTGCCAGTAGTATAGGCGGCGCTAGCGTAGAGGGGGAGCAGTTCTTC	CASSIGGASVEGEQFF
few	TRBV6-1	TRBJ2-1	-	14	TGTGCCAGCAGTGGCGGACCCTCCTACAATGAGCAGTTCTTC	CASSGGPSYNEQFF
few	TRBV7-9	TRBJ2-3	TRBD2	15	TGTGCCAGCAGCCAAACTAGCGGGTTAGCAGATACGCAGTATTTT	CASSQTSGLADTQYF